This record covers a single T cell receptor (beta chain). Its specificity is not known. Both about-4-week and about-12-week second-dose recipients were combined. The entry originates in a study of T cell responses to AZD1222 COVID-19 vaccine. Study findings and constraints: Without day 14 samples, only post-peak T cell repertoires were studied.

Only in-frame clones appear in the TCRdb table, and some are missing; sequencing was by immunoSEQ multiplex PCR. The profile shows roughly 100,000 clones, about 91% of them singletons. Germline CDR1 is MNHEY and CDR2 is SMNVEV (reference sequence). The length of the CDR3 is 13 residues. The V gene lost 0 bases and the J gene lost 4 bases, with 7 bases spanning the gap. The chain carries TRBV27 and TRBJ2-7; D not certain. This specimen was peripheral blood, taken 28 days after the second AZD1222 dose. This sequence originates from an adult who received the AZD1222 COVID-19 vaccine. The CDR3 DNA is TGTGCCAGCAGTTTATCACCGCTTTACGAGCAGTACTTC. Translating gives CASSLSPLYEQYF.